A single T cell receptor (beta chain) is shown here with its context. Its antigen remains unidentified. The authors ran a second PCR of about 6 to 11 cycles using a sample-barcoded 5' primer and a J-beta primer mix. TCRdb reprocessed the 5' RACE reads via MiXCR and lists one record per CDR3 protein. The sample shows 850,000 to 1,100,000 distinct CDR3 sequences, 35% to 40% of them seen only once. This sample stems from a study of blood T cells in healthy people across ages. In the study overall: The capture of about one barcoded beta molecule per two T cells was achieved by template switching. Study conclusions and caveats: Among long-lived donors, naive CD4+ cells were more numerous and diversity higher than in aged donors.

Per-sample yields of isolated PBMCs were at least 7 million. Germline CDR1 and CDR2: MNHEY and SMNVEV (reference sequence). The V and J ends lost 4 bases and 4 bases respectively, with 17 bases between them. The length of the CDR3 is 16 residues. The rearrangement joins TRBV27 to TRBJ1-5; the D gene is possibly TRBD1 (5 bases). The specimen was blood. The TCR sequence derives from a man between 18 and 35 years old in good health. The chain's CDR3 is CASSSTGLGGNQPQHF. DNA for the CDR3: TGTGCCAGCAGTTCCACCGGTCTGGGGGGGAATCAGCCCCAGCATTTT.